This TCR beta chain was retrieved from a study of shared clonotypes between healthy human individuals. As for the study in general: The donor pool was made up of two women and a few men aged 18 to 49.

Comments on this clone: Its antigen is not known.

The sorted-subset replicate PCRs were given about 210 ng DNA, which is approximately 30,000 T cell genomes. The table came from immunoSEQ multiplex PCR; TCRdb's copy has only in-frame clones and leaves some out. The sample has about 2.2 million clones, roughly 95% seen once; the top ten hold approximately 1.7%. The CDR3 has 13 amino acids. V lost 4 bases, J lost 2 bases, and 6 bases lay in between. Germline lookup yields CDR1 LNHDA and CDR2 SQIVND (reference sequence). Notes on the study in general: Naive CD4 clonotype sharing across several donors was 4% to 5%.

CD45RO-negative, CCR7-selected cells formed the naive CD8 fraction, which excluded terminally differentiated effector memory CD45RA+ cells. None of the donors, who were healthy HIV-negative adults, had recently had acute infections or vaccinations. The sample comprised naive CD8+ T cells from PBMCs. This sequence joins TRBV19 and TRBJ2-1; D is ambiguous. The receptor's source is a man between 18 and 35 years old in good health. Some clones in this sample may be carry-over from other donors' samples. In nucleotides, the CDR3 is TGTGCCAGTAGTAGACTGGCCTACAATGAGCAGTTCTTC. Protein sequence: CASSRLAYNEQFF.